The 27 T cell receptor beta chains in this list originate from one sample, sequenced in a study of T cell changes during pregnancy in multiple sclerosis. Sequencing was performed with immunoSEQ multiplex PCR; in TCRdb, only in-frame clones are kept and a portion is missing. This repertoire shows about 35,000 clones, 92% found once; its top ten account for 0.4% to 0.45%. The sequences come from CD4+ T cells from peripheral blood mononuclear cells, collected in the third trimester of pregnancy. The receptors originated from a female donor in good health, enrolled as a control in a pregnancy study.

This chain connects TRBV7-8 to TRBJ1-2; 9 bases are shared with TRBD1. CDR3 size: 13 residues. V trimming: 5 bases; J trimming: 10 bases; junction bases outside the gene matches: 8. The germline CDR1 and CDR2 sequences are SGHVS and FQNEAQ. DNA for the CDR3: TGTGCCAGCAGCCCGAATCGGGACAGGGACTACACCTTC. Amino acid sequence: CASSPNRDRDYTF.

This clone was observed a single time. J is TRBJ1-5 and V is TRBV18, with TRBD1 matching 9 bases. Looked up from germline, CDR1 is KGHSH and CDR2 is LQKENI. The CDR3 sequence is 17 residues long. Trimming cost V 3 bases and J 0 bases; bases outside gene matches: 6. The CDR3 DNA follows: TGTGCCAGCTCACCCGGGACAGGGCTCTATAGCAATCAGCCCCAGCATTTT. It yields the protein CASSPGTGLYSNQPQHF.

The chain carries TRBV5-4 and TRBJ2-7; TRBD2 matches 8 bases. V trimming: 3 bases; J trimming: 3 bases; junction bases outside the gene matches: 5. The CDR3 length is 14 residues. Germline V CDR1 and CDR2: SGHNT, YYREEE (reference sequence). CDR3 bases: TGTGCCAGCAGCTCGGGACTAGGGAGCTACGAGCAGTACTTC. Its translation: CASSSGLGSYEQYF. Using reference TRBV5-4 and TRBJ2-7 for the parts outside the CDR3, the full variable domain is ETGVTQSPTHLIKTRGQQVTLRCSSQSGHNTVSWYQQALGQGPQFIFQYYREEENGRGNFPPRFSGLQFPNYSSELNVNALELDDSALYLCASSSGLGSYEQYFGPGTRLTVT.

This rearrangement joins TRBV25-1 to TRBJ1-4, with D unclear. Trimming took off 3 bases at V and 8 bases at J, with 4 bases between the two ends. The CDR3 is 11 amino acids. CDR1 MGHDK and CDR2 SYGVNS come from the germline V gene. DNA of the CDR3: TGTGCCAGCAGTGACCGGGAAAAACTGTTTTTT. Translated: CASSDREKLFF. Supplemented by reference TRBV25-1 and TRBJ1-4, the full variable domain reads EADIYQTPRYLVIGTGKKITLECSQTMGHDKMYWYQQDPGMELHLIHYSYGVNSTEKGDLSSESTVSRIRTEHFPLTLESARPSHTSQYLCASSDREKLFFGSGTQLSVL.

The V and J genes are TRBV27 and TRBJ2-7; the match to TRBD2 covers 7 bases. The CDR3 is 15 amino acids. From germline, CDR1 is MNHEY and CDR2 SMNVEV (reference sequence). The J segment lost 3 bases and the V segment lost 4 bases, leaving 9 bases of the junction unmatched. This CDR3 is CASSSGRNGFYEQYF. The CDR3 DNA reads as TGTGCCAGCAGTTCCGGGAGGAACGGTTTCTACGAGCAGTACTTC.

CDR3 region: CASSYVSRGVNTQYF. CDR3 DNA: TGTGCCAGCAGTTATGTGTCCAGGGGGGTAAATACGCAGTATTTT. The chain employs TRBV6-5 and TRBJ2-3; TRBD1 might be the D (7 bases). Trimming cost V 3 bases and J 7 bases, with 17 bases left between them. The CDR3 is 15 amino acids. Germline V gene data show CDR1 as MNHEY and CDR2 as SVGAGI.

This chain links TRBV4-1 with TRBJ1-5; 7 bases are shared with TRBD1. V was pared by 2 bases and J by 5 bases, with 6 bases of the junction left unmatched. Germline lookup yields CDR1 MGHRA and CDR2 YSYEKL. This CDR3 has 15 residues. The DNA of the CDR3 is TGCGCCAGCAGCCAAACCGACAGGGAGTATCAGCCCCAGCATTTT. It codes for CASSQTDREYQPQHF.

This chain uses TRBV18 with TRBJ1-3; 10 nucleotides match TRBD1. The CDR3 has 15 residues. J gave up 5 bases and V 6 bases, and 7 bases lay outside the gene matches. The germline V gene has CDR1 KGHSH and CDR2 LQKENI. The CDR3 nucleotides read TGTGCCAGCTCCCGGGATGACAGGGGGCGAAACACCATATATTTT. It codes for CASSRDDRGRNTIYF.

V gene TRBV30 combines with J gene TRBJ1-2; TRBD1 agrees at 7 bases. The CDR3 consists of 13 residues. V was pared by 3 bases and J by 1 base, with 2 bases of the junction left unmatched. Per germline, CDR1 GTSNPN and CDR2 SVGIG (reference sequence). The CDR3 DNA sequence: TGTGCCTGGAGCAGGGGGGTTAACTATGGCTACACCTTC. As protein: CAWSRGVNYGYTF.

The rearrangement links TRBV7-9 to TRBJ1-5; tentatively, D is TRBD1 (5 bases). The CDR3 covers 15 residues. Germline CDR1 reads SEHNR; CDR2 reads FQNEAQ (reference sequence). The V gene lost 5 bases and the J gene lost 6 bases, with 17 bases spanning the gap. The DNA of the CDR3 is TGTGCCAGCAGCCCCATCGGCGGGGGAAGTCAGCCCCAGCATTTT. Translation: CASSPIGGGSQPQHF. The whole variable domain, filled in from reference TRBV7-9 and TRBJ1-5, reads DTGVSQNPRHKITKRGQNVTFRCDPISEHNRLYWYRQTLGQGPEFLTYFQNEAQLEKSRLLSDRFSAERPKGSFSTLEIQRTEQGDSAMYLCASSPIGGGSQPQHFGDGTRLSIL.

This chain links TRBV7-2 with TRBJ1-5; TRBD1 is a possible D gene (6 bases). Trimming took 5 bases from V and 4 from J, leaving 9 bases between them. The V gene's germline CDR1 is SGHTA and CDR2 FQGNSA. CDR3 size: 13 residues. The CDR3 region has the DNA TGTGCCAGCAGCAGCGGACAGAATCAGCCCCAGCATTTT. It encodes CASSSGQNQPQHF.

The CDR3: CASSPGQKLNYGYTF. The CDR3 DNA follows: TGTGCCAGCAGCCCGGGACAGAAACTTAACTATGGCTACACCTTC. The rearrangement joins TRBV14 to TRBJ1-2; TRBD1 aligns across 7 bases. The CDR3 totals 15 residues. Germline-derived CDR1 and CDR2 are SGHDN and FVKESK. The junction had 6 bases not matched to a gene; V was cut back by 4 bases and J by 1 base.

A few counts support this clone. This sequence joins TRBV5-3 and TRBJ1-1; no reliable D call. Being an ORF, TRBV5-3 has a function that is uncertain. The CDR3 is 12 residues long. The ends were cut back, 4 bases at V and 6 bases at J, with 10 bases in the middle. The CDR3, as DNA: TGTGCCAGAAGCCATGCACGCGCTGAAGCTTTCTTT. It specifies CARSHARAEAFF.

The chain uses TRBV28 and TRBJ1-4; D is unresolved. Germline V gene data show CDR1 as MDHEN and CDR2 as SYDVKM. The CDR3 totals 15 residues. Trimming stripped 10 bases from V and 4 bases from J, with 19 bases between. The CDR3, as DNA: TGTGCCACCGCGACCACCCGACGGGTTAATGAAAAACTGTTTTTT. Translation: CATATTRRVNEKLFF. Based on the CDR3 plus reference TRBV28 and TRBJ1-4, the full variable domain is DVKVTQSSRYLVKRTGEKVFLECVQDMDHENMFWYRQDPGLGLRLIYFSYDVKMKEKGDIPEGYSVSREKKERFSLILESASTNQTSMYLCATATTRRVNEKLFFGSGTQLSVL.

The chain employs TRBV7-2 and TRBJ1-1, with unresolved D. In germline, CDR1 is SGHTA, CDR2 FQGNSA. The CDR3 has 16 amino acids. Between the trimmed V and J ends, which lost 1 base and 0 bases, there was a span of 12 bases. The CDR3 loop reads CASSLVLASMNTEAFF. CDR3 DNA: TGTGCCAGCAGCTTAGTGTTGGCAAGTATGAACACTGAAGCTTTCTTT.

V is TRBV5-4 and J is TRBJ2-3; unclear D gene. Germline values: CDR1 SGHNT, CDR2 YYREEE (reference sequence). There are 16 residues in the CDR3. The V and J ends lost 3 bases and 0 bases respectively, with 14 bases between them. CDR3 residues: CASSSGGVTSTDTQYF. The DNA of the CDR3 is TGTGCCAGCAGCTCGGGTGGTGTTACTAGCACAGATACGCAGTATTTT. Based on the CDR3 plus reference TRBV5-4 and TRBJ2-3, the full variable domain is ETGVTQSPTHLIKTRGQQVTLRCSSQSGHNTVSWYQQALGQGPQFIFQYYREEENGRGNFPPRFSGLQFPNYSSELNVNALELDDSALYLCASSSGGVTSTDTQYFGPGTRLTVL.

This chain connects TRBV18 to TRBJ2-2; D is undetermined. The CDR3 is 13 amino acids. V was pared by 3 bases and J by 6 bases, with 8 bases between. Per the germline V gene, CDR1 is KGHSH and CDR2 is LQKENI. The DNA of the CDR3 is TGTGCCAGCTCACCCCTGACACCCGGGGAGCTGTTTTTT. This translates into CASSPLTPGELFF.

J is TRBJ2-5 and V is TRBV7-2; 9 bases map to TRBD2. V was clipped by 0 bases and J by 5 bases; unmatched bases: 4. The germline V gene has CDR1 SGHTA and CDR2 FQGNSA. CDR3 length equals 15 residues. In DNA, the CDR3 is TGTGCCAGCAGCTTAGCAGCGGCGGGGGGGGAGACCCAGTACTTC. Residues: CASSLAAAGGETQYF.

This chain connects TRBV5-6 to TRBJ1-2; the D gene is possibly TRBD1 (5 bases). Germline CDR1 SGHDT, CDR2 YYEEEE. This CDR3 spans 13 amino acids. V gave up 0 bases and J gave up 2 bases, with 5 bases separating them. The CDR3 DNA follows: TGTGCCAGCAGCTTGGGACAGAACTATGGCTACACCTTC. Residues: CASSLGQNYGYTF.

This clone was seen just once. The CDR3: CASSVGTSGPRGKNIQYF. The CDR3 DNA is TGTGCCAGCAGCGTCGGGACTAGCGGGCCGAGGGGCAAAAACATTCAGTACTTC. The gene calls are TRBV9 and TRBJ2-4, with 12 bases matching TRBD2. Germline loops: CDR1 SGDLS, CDR2 YYNGEE. There are 18 residues in the CDR3. The junction had 9 bases not matched to a gene; V was cut back by 2 bases and J by 3 bases.

There are a few counts of this clone. The CDR3 reads CASSHGEGAYTEAFF. CDR3 bases: TGTGCCAGCAGCCACGGAGAGGGGGCATACACTGAAGCTTTCTTT. The rearrangement joins TRBV4-2 to TRBJ1-1; 7 nucleotides align to TRBD1. Germline V gives CDR1 LGHNA, CDR2 YNFKEQ. V dropped 3 bases and J dropped 3; count of bases not matched to a gene: 7. This CDR3 contains 15 residues.

The CDR3 sequence: CASSLAGWGEQFF. For the CDR3, the DNA is TGTGCCAGCAGCTTAGCGGGTTGGGGTGAGCAGTTCTTC. V usage is TRBV5-4 and J usage is TRBJ2-1; possible D gene TRBD2, 6 bases. The CDR3 runs 13 residues. V dropped 2 bases and J dropped 9 bases, with 12 bases sitting between them. Germline loops: CDR1 SGHNT, CDR2 YYREEE (reference sequence).

This chain uses TRBV6-1 with TRBJ1-1, with a possible D match to TRBD1 (6 bases). There are 15 residues in the CDR3. Looked up from germline, CDR1 is MNHNS and CDR2 is SASEGT. V was shortened by 5 bases and J by 0 bases, with 13 bases between the two germline ends. CDR3 loop: CASSTQGLVNTEAFF. The CDR3 DNA follows: TGTGCCAGCAGTACGCAGGGGCTCGTGAACACTGAAGCTTTCTTT.

V usage is TRBV5-4 and J usage is TRBJ2-7, with 7 bases lining up with TRBD1. Trimming at V came to 1 base and at J to 2 bases, leaving 3 bases not matched to a gene. The CDR3 consists of 14 residues. Germline V gene lookup returns CDR1 SGHNT and CDR2 YYREEE (reference sequence). As DNA, the CDR3 is TGTGCCAGCAGCTTGAGTGGGACAGCCTACGAGCAGTACTTC. Amino acid sequence: CASSLSGTAYEQYF.

The genes are TRBV23-1 and TRBJ1-5; possibly TRBD1 for D (5 bases). TRBV23-1 belongs to the ORF category, with a function that is uncertain. CDR3 length: 16 residues. Trimming stripped 0 bases from V and 0 bases from J, with 9 bases between. The CDR3 DNA follows: TGCGCCAGCAGTCAATCGGCGGGGGATAGCAATCAGCCCCAGCATTTT. As protein: CASSQSAGDSNQPQHF.

V and J are TRBV2 and TRBJ1-2; 7 bases map to TRBD1. V lost 6 bases to trimming and J lost 5 bases; unmatched junction nucleotides: 9. Germline loops: CDR1 SNHLY, CDR2 FYNNEI. CDR3 length equals 14 residues. CDR3 DNA: TGTGCCAGCAGGGGTTACAGGGGAAGTTATGGCTACACCTTC. Encoded protein: CASRGYRGSYGYTF.

CDR3 sequence (DNA): TGCGCCAGCAGCCAAGTGTCATTACAGATAAATGAAAAACTGTTTTTT. This gives the protein CASSQVSLQINEKLFF. J is TRBJ1-4 and V is TRBV4-1; D not resolved. Trimming pared 1 base from V and 5 bases from J, leaving 14 bases between. There are 16 residues in the CDR3. CDR1 MGHRA and CDR2 YSYEKL come from the germline V gene.